The next 30 T cell receptor beta chains were all read from a single sample in a study of shared clonotypes between healthy human individuals. Sequencing was performed with immunoSEQ multiplex PCR; in TCRdb, only in-frame clones are kept and a portion is missing. The sample lists some 740,000 clones, almost 95% seen once, with 20% to 30% in the top ten. CD45RO-negative, CCR7-positively selected cells formed the naive CD8 fraction, excluding terminally differentiated effector memory CD45RA+ cells. The sequencing input was naive CD8+ T cells sorted from blood. The receptors stem from a man aged 25-45 years in good health.

The table lists this clone with a count of one. The J gene is TRBJ2-1, the V gene TRBV29-1; 7 nucleotides line up with TRBD1. There are 15 residues in the CDR3. Germline loops: CDR1 SQVTM, CDR2 ANQGSEA. Trimming cost V 3 bases and J 9 bases; bases outside gene matches: 14. The DNA for the CDR3 is TGCAGCGTTGATAAGGGACAGCTAAGCGCCGGTGAGCAGTTCTTC. It is translated as CSVDKGQLSAGEQFF.

The J gene is TRBJ1-3, the V gene TRBV9, with 7 positions matching TRBD1. Germline CDR1 and CDR2: SGDLS and YYNGEE. V shed 5 bases, J shed 4 bases, and the junction held 9 bases outside the gene matches. The CDR3 is 15 amino acids. The CDR3 DNA reads TGTGCCAGCAGTTCGACAGGGTCCGCGGGAAACACCATATATTTT. It specifies CASSSTGSAGNTIYF. The full variable domain, rest sourced from reference TRBV9 and TRBJ1-3, is DSGVTQTPKHLITATGQRVTLRCSPRSGDLSVYWYQQSLDQGLQFLIQYYNGEERAKGNILERFSAQQFPDLHSELNLSSLELGDSALYFCASSSTGSAGNTIYFGEGSWLTVV.

The chain carries TRBV28 and TRBJ1-1; no clear D gene. V lost 3 bases and J 8 bases, leaving 10 bases between the germline ends. Germline V lookup: CDR1 MDHEN, CDR2 SYDVKM. The CDR3 totals 12 residues. In DNA, the CDR3 is TGTGCCAGCAGTTTTACAGTTCCCGAAGCTTTCTTT. Its protein product is CASSFTVPEAFF.

The chain couples TRBV5-1 to TRBJ2-1; the match to TRBD2 covers 8 bases. The CDR3 is 16 amino acids. J gave up 6 bases and V 4 bases, and 12 bases lay outside the gene matches. Germline values: CDR1 SGHRS, CDR2 YFSETQ. DNA for the CDR3: TGCGCCAGCAGCCCGGGGACGGGCGGGAGGTCCAATGAGCAGTTCTTC. Amino acids: CASSPGTGGRSNEQFF.

V usage is TRBV28 and J usage is TRBJ2-7, with 8 bases identical to TRBD1. J was trimmed by 2 bases and V by 4 bases; bases with no gene match: 7. The CDR3 is made up of 15 amino acids. CDR1 and CDR2 from the germline V gene are MDHEN and SYDVKM. CDR3 in amino acids: CASSYRDRHPYEQYF. The CDR3 nucleotides read TGTGCCAGCAGTTATCGGGACAGGCATCCCTACGAGCAGTACTTC.

The chain carries TRBV6-1 and TRBJ2-1, with a weak D call TRBD1 (5 bases). Trimming left V 0 bases short and J 7 bases short, with 10 bases between. CDR3 length equals 14 residues. Looked up from germline, CDR1 is MNHNS and CDR2 is SASEGT. CDR3 in amino acids: CASSEASGKNEQFF. DNA for the CDR3: TGTGCCAGCAGTGAAGCATCAGGGAAAAATGAGCAGTTCTTC.

The rearrangement links TRBV7-6 to TRBJ2-1; no firm D call. From germline, CDR1 is SGHVS and CDR2 FNYEAQ. This CDR3 has 17 residues. V lost 2 bases and J lost 0, with 14 bases in between. In DNA form, the CDR3 reads TGTGCCAGCAGCTTATTCGTCGCCAAGGCCTCCTACAATGAGCAGTTCTTC. Protein sequence: CASSLFVAKASYNEQFF.

This sequence joins TRBV2 and TRBJ2-3, with D perhaps matching TRBD2 (6 bases). V lost 9 bases to trimming and J lost 3 bases, with 13 bases between them. The CDR3 is 13 amino acids. Germline V gene sequence: CDR1 SNHLY, CDR2 FYNNEI. DNA for the CDR3: TGTGCCAGGCATTCGGGAGAGACAGATACGCAGTATTTT. It codes for CARHSGETDTQYF.

The chain joins TRBV19 to TRBJ1-5; possible D gene TRBD1, 5 bases. Germline V gene sequence: CDR1 LNHDA, CDR2 SQIVND (reference sequence). This CDR3 region has 15 residues. V lost 3 bases, J lost 4 bases, and 13 bases lay in between. The CDR3 protein is CASSIMDQGNQPQHF. The DNA of the CDR3 is TGTGCCAGTAGTATCATGGACCAGGGAAATCAGCCCCAGCATTTT. Full variable domain (missing parts from reference TRBV19 and TRBJ1-5): DGGITQSPKYLFRKEGQNVTLSCEQNLNHDAMYWYRQDPGQGLRLIYYSQIVNDFQKGDIAEGYSVSREKKESFPLTVTSAQKNPTAFYLCASSIMDQGNQPQHFGDGTRLSIL.

The sample holds a few counts of this clone. The chain couples TRBV6-5 to TRBJ1-5; D not resolved. Germline CDR1 and CDR2: MNHEY and SVGAGI. V was pared by 7 bases and J by 4 bases, with 17 bases between. This CDR3 has 15 residues. As DNA, the CDR3 is TGTGCCAGCATGGAGCGGCAGCACTCAAATCAGCCCCAGCATTTT. Translation gives CASMERQHSNQPQHF.

The CDR3 sequence: CASSLSGLPKTDTQYF. The CDR3 nucleotides read TGTGCCAGCAGCTTATCAGGACTACCCAAAACAGATACGCAGTATTTT. V is TRBV7-3 and J is TRBJ2-3, with D possibly being TRBD2 (6 bases). The germline V gene encodes CDR1 SGHTA and CDR2 FQGTGA. V was trimmed by 2 bases and J by 3 bases, leaving 15 bases between them. CDR3 length equals 16 residues.

This clone has a single count. The chain employs TRBV5-1 and TRBJ2-1; TRBD2 aligns across 8 bases. CDR3 length: 16 amino acids. The trim removed 0 bases at V and 3 bases at J, leaving 5 bases unmatched. In germline, CDR1 is SGHRS, CDR2 YFSETQ. DNA for the CDR3: TGCGCCAGCAGCTTGGGGACGGGAGGGGTCTACAATGAGCAGTTCTTC. It is translated as CASSLGTGGVYNEQFF.

This clone was observed a single time. The chain uses TRBV15 and TRBJ2-7; 8 bases map to TRBD1. The V gene end was trimmed by 3 bases and the J gene end by 5 bases; junction bases not matched to a gene: 12. The CDR3 contains 16 residues. The germline V gene has CDR1 LNHNV and CDR2 YYDKDF (reference sequence). CDR3: CATSSPRGTGTHEQYF. As DNA, the CDR3 is TGTGCCACCAGCAGCCCAAGAGGGACAGGCACCCACGAGCAGTACTTC.

The V gene is TRBV7-9, the J gene TRBJ2-7, with D possibly being TRBD1 or TRBD2 (5 bases each). Looked up from germline, CDR1 is SEHNR and CDR2 is FQNEAQ (reference sequence). The CDR3 length is 15 residues. V lost 5 bases to trimming and J lost 3 bases, with 17 bases between them. CDR3 coding DNA: TGTGCCAGCAGCCCGGTGGGGGAGCACCTCTACGAGCAGTACTTC. The encoded protein is CASSPVGEHLYEQYF.

Only one count was recorded for this clone. In nucleotides, the CDR3 is TGTGCCATCGGCCGGAGCGGGAGGGCAGATACGCAGTATTTT. Its translation: CAIGRSGRADTQYF. The rearrangement joins TRBV10-3 to TRBJ2-3; 10 bases are a match to TRBD2. The V gene end was trimmed by 8 bases and the J gene end by 4 bases; junction bases not matched to a gene: 6. The CDR3 runs to 14 residues. The germline gives CDR1 ENHRY, CDR2 SYGVKD.

This clone was recorded once. This chain joins TRBV5-1 and TRBJ2-2; no definite D call. Trimming pared 0 bases from V and 0 bases from J, leaving 9 bases between. The germline CDR1 and CDR2 sequences are SGHRS and YFSETQ. This CDR3 comprises 16 residues. The CDR3 bases are TGCGCCAGCAGCTTGGAGGTCCGTTCGAACACCGGGGAGCTGTTTTTT. Translation: CASSLEVRSNTGELFF.

V is TRBV11-2 and J is TRBJ2-5; 8 positions agree with TRBD1. The CDR3 totals 15 residues. Germline assignment: CDR1 SGHAT and CDR2 FQNNGV. The V gene end was trimmed by 5 bases and the J gene end by 2 bases; junction bases not matched to a gene: 7. The chain's CDR3 is CASSPKDREQETQYF. For the CDR3, the DNA is TGTGCCAGCAGCCCGAAGGACAGGGAACAAGAGACCCAGTACTTC.

The chain recombines TRBV4-1 with TRBJ1-1; D not certain. The CDR3 runs to 14 residues. Trimming cost V 1 base and J 0 bases, with 6 bases left between them. CDR1 MGHRA and CDR2 YSYEKL come from the germline V gene. CDR3 DNA sequence: TGCGCCAGCAGCCAAGGGACTTTGAACACTGAAGCTTTCTTT. Residues: CASSQGTLNTEAFF.

The genes are TRBV28 and TRBJ2-1; tentatively, D is TRBD1 or TRBD2 (5 bases each). In germline, CDR1 is MDHEN, CDR2 SYDVKM. V was shortened by 3 bases and J by 0 bases, with 12 bases between the two germline ends. The CDR3 covers 16 residues. For the CDR3, the DNA is TGTGCCAGCAGTTTTAGGGTGGGACGCTCCTACAATGAGCAGTTCTTC. Its translation: CASSFRVGRSYNEQFF.

The rearrangement joins TRBV2 to TRBJ2-3; 10 positions agree with TRBD2. The CDR3 is 14 amino acids. CDR1 SNHLY and CDR2 FYNNEI come from the germline V gene. J lost 4 bases, V lost 8 bases, and 6 bases had no gene match. CDR3 amino acids: CASPSGSYADTQYF. The CDR3 nucleotides read TGTGCCAGCCCTAGCGGGAGTTATGCAGATACGCAGTATTTT.

The chain employs TRBV27 and TRBJ2-3, with D hard to call. V lost 1 base, J lost 4 bases, and 6 bases lay in between. The CDR3 loop spans 13 amino acids. From germline, CDR1 is MNHEY and CDR2 SMNVEV (reference sequence). CDR3 sequence reads: CASSLLVADTQYF. DNA of the CDR3: TGTGCCAGCAGTTTATTGGTTGCAGATACGCAGTATTTT.

A remark on this clone: This sample includes further DNA sequences coding for the same CDR3. V gene TRBV6-1 combines with J gene TRBJ2-7; 7 nucleotides line up with TRBD2. Germline loops: CDR1 MNHNS, CDR2 SASEGT. The CDR3 spans 14 residues. The ends lost 0 bases at V and 2 bases at J; junction bases unmatched: 1. The chain's CDR3 is CASSEAGLAYEQYF. As DNA, the CDR3 is TGTGCCAGCAGTGAAGCAGGACTAGCCTACGAGCAGTACTTC.

The chain joins TRBV7-6 to TRBJ1-2, with 9 bases identical to TRBD1. The CDR3 sequence is 15 residues long. Germline V gene lookup returns CDR1 SGHVS and CDR2 FNYEAQ. Trimming took 5 bases from V and 4 from J; bases not matched to a gene: 8. The CDR3: CASSPRTGGGYGYTF. In DNA, the CDR3 is TGTGCCAGCAGCCCCCGAACAGGGGGCGGCTATGGCTACACCTTC.

V usage is TRBV4-1 and J usage is TRBJ1-5; possibly TRBD1 for D (6 bases). The CDR3 has 14 residues. The V gene lost 1 base and the J gene lost 6 bases, with 10 bases spanning the gap. Germline V gene lookup returns CDR1 MGHRA and CDR2 YSYEKL. CDR3 sequence reads: CASSQAWGAQPQHF. For the CDR3, the DNA is TGCGCCAGCAGCCAAGCGTGGGGGGCTCAGCCCCAGCATTTT.

About this clone: The same CDR3 can be traced to other DNA sequences in this sample. The chain couples TRBV27 to TRBJ1-1; possibly TRBD1 for D (5 bases). V dropped 0 bases and J dropped 3 bases, with 5 bases sitting between them. Germline lookup yields CDR1 MNHEY and CDR2 SMNVEV (reference sequence). This CDR3 contains 13 residues. The CDR3 protein is CASSLSGDTEAFF. Here the CDR3 DNA reads TGTGCCAGCAGTTTATCAGGGGACACTGAAGCTTTCTTT.

CDR3 loop: CASSQAPAGGNEKLFF. CDR3 coding DNA: TGTGCCAGCAGCCAAGCTCCGGCAGGGGGTAATGAAAAACTGTTTTTT. This sequence joins TRBV14 and TRBJ1-4; 7 nucleotides line up with TRBD1. With V trimmed by 1 base and J by 4 bases, 6 bases remained unmatched. The CDR3 length is 16 residues. Germline CDR1 reads SGHDN; CDR2 reads FVKESK.

In its sample, this clone was seen once. This chain uses TRBV2 with TRBJ2-7, with D perhaps TRBD1 (6 bases). With 2 bases removed from V and 4 bases from J, the gap between germline ends came to 12 bases. The length of the CDR3 is 14 residues. In germline, CDR1 is SNHLY, CDR2 FYNNEI. CDR3 nucleotides: TGTGCCAGCAGTGAATTACACAGGGATTACGAGCAGTACTTC. It is translated as CASSELHRDYEQYF.

The chain employs TRBV29-1 and TRBJ2-3; D is possibly TRBD1 (5 bases). Trimming left V 5 bases short and J 8 bases short, with 14 bases between. In germline, CDR1 is SQVTM, CDR2 ANQGSEA. This CDR3 is built from 12 residues. The CDR3 is CSVLDSSSTQYF. CDR3 nucleotides: TGCAGCGTTTTAGACAGCAGCTCTACGCAGTATTTT.

V gene TRBV6-1 combines with J gene TRBJ1-2, with D possibly TRBD1 on 5 matching bases. CDR1 MNHNS and CDR2 SASEGT come from the germline V gene. CDR3 length: 16 amino acids. Trimming removed 2 bases at V and 4 bases at J, with 17 bases between. The CDR3 DNA reads TGTGCCAGCAGTGAATCCACGGGGACTCCTTTCTATGGCTACACCTTC. This gives the protein CASSESTGTPFYGYTF.

This chain joins TRBV2 and TRBJ2-3, with D perhaps TRBD1 (5 bases). The ends were cut back, 1 base at V and 3 bases at J, with 17 bases in the middle. CDR3 length: 17 amino acids. Germline V lookup: CDR1 SNHLY, CDR2 FYNNEI. The CDR3 sequence: CASSEVPQGMITDTQYF. The CDR3 nucleotides read TGTGCCAGCAGTGAAGTCCCCCAGGGTATGATAACAGATACGCAGTATTTT.